This TCR beta chain derives from a study of T cells in Graves' hyperthyroidism and ophthalmopathy. TCR beta CDR3 regions were amplified from RNA transcripts. HTBI primers drove first-round RT-PCR of the TCR CDR3. TCRdb ran MiXCR on the multiplex PCR reads and lists one entry per CDR3 protein. The table has 500,000 or so distinct CDR3 sequences, approximately 17% seen once. This CDR3 is built from 17 residues. Germline assignment: CDR1 MNHNS and CDR2 SASEGT. The V segment lost 5 bases and the J segment 4 bases; nucleotides outside the gene matches: 8. In its sample, this clonotype was seen a few times. Active moderate-to-severe ophthalmopathy, Clinical Activity Score at least 3, NOSPECS at least 4, under 3 months' duration.

The receptor was isolated from a woman younger than 30 with Graves' ophthalmopathy. The sample comprised blood. V gene TRBV6-1 combines with J gene TRBJ2-3, with 14 bases lining up with TRBD2. The DNA of the CDR3 is TGTGCCAGCAGTCCGACTAGCGGGGGGGCGTCCGCAGATACGCAGTATTTT. Protein product: CASSPTSGGASADTQYF.